The T cell receptor beta chain described here comes from a study of blood T cell repertoires in COVID-19. Study-wide context: The United States, Italy and Spain were the sources of the acute and convalescent COVID-19 samples.

The CDR3 loop spans 17 amino acids. Germline V gives CDR1 SGDLS, CDR2 YYNGEE. V shed 0 bases, J shed 3 bases, and the junction held 6 bases outside the gene matches. The method was immunoSEQ multiplex PCR; TCRdb's version includes in-frame clones alone and lacks a portion of them. The table records some 300,000 clones, around four fifths of them present only once. This clone has more than one count but fewer than ten. The material sequenced was peripheral blood. The rearrangement uses TRBV9 and TRBJ1-6, with 7 bases matching TRBD1. The TCR sequence derives from a woman between 50 and 59 years old with active or convalescent COVID-19. The CDR3 DNA is TGTGCCAGCAGCGTAGGGGTGACAGGGAACTATAATTCACCCCTCCACTTT. Protein product: CASSVGVTGNYNSPLHF. Looking up the rest from reference TRBV9 and TRBJ1-6 gives the full variable domain: DSGVTQTPKHLITATGQRVTLRCSPRSGDLSVYWYQQSLDQGLQFLIQYYNGEERAKGNILERFSAQQFPDLHSELNLSSLELGDSALYFCASSVGVTGNYNSPLHFGNGTRLTVT.